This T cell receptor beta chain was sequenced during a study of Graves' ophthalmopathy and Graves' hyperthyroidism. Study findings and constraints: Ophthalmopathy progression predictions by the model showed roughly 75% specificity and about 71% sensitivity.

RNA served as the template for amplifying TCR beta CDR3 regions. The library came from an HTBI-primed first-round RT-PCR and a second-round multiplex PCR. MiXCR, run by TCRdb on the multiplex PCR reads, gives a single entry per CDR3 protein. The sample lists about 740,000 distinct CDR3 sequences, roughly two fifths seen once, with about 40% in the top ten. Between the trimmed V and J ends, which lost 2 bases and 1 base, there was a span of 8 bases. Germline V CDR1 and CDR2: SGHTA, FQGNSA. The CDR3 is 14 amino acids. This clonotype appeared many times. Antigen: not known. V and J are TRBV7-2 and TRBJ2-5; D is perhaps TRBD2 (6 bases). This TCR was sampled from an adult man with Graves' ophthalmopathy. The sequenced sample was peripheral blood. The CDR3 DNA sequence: TGTGCCAGCAGCTTAAACGGGGGCCAAGAGACCCAGTACTTC. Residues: CASSLNGGQETQYF. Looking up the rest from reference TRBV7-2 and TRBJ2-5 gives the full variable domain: GAGVSQSPSNKVTEKGKDVELRCDPISGHTALYWYRQSLGQGLEFLIYFQGNSAPDKSGLPSDRFSAERTGGSVSTLTIQRTQQEDSAVYLCASSLNGGQETQYFGPGTRLLVL.